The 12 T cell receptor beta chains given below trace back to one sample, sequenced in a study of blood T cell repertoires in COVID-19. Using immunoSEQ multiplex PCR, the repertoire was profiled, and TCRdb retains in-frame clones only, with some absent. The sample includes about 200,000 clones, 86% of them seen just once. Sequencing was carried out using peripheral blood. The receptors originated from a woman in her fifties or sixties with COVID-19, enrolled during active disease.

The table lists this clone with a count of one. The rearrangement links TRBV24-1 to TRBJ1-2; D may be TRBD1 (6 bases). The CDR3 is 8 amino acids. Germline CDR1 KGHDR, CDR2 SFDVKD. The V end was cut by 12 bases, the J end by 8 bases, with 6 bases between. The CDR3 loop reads CAGGGYTF. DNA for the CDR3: TGTGCCGGGGGCGGCTACACCTTC.

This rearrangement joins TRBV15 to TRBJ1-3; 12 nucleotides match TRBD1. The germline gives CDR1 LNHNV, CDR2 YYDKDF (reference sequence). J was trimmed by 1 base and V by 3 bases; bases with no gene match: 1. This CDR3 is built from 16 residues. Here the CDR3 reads CATSRGQGASGNTIYF. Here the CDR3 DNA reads TGTGCCACCAGCAGGGGACAGGGGGCATCTGGAAACACCATATATTTT.

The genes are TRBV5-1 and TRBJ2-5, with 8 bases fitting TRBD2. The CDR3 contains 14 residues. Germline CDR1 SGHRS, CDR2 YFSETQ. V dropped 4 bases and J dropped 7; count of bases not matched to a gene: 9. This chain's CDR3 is CASSETSVTGTQYF. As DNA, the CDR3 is TGCGCCAGCAGCGAGACTAGCGTGACAGGGACCCAGTACTTC.

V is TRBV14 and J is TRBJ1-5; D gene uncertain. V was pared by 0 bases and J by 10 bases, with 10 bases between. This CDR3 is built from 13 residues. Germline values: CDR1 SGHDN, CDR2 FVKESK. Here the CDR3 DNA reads TGTGCCAGCAGCCAAGATCTAGGAGATCCCCAGCATTTT. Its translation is CASSQDLGDPQHF.

As DNA, the CDR3 is TGTGCCGGCGCCGCCGGGTTAAACACTGAAGCTTTCTTT. Amino acid sequence: CAGAAGLNTEAFF. The chain is built from TRBV6-5 and TRBJ1-1; D remains ambiguous. Trimming stripped 11 bases from V and 2 bases from J, with 15 bases between. Germline CDR1 MNHEY, CDR2 SVGAGI. This CDR3 comprises 13 residues.

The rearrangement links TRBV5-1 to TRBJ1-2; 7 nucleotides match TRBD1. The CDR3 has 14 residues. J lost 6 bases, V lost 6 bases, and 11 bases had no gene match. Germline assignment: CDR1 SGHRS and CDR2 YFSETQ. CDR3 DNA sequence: TGCGCCAGCACACCCGACAGGGTCTTAGATGGCTACACCTTC. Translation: CASTPDRVLDGYTF.

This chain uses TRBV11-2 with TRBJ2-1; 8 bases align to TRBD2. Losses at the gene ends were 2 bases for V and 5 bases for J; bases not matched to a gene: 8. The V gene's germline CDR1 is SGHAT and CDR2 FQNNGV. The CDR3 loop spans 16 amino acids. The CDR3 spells CASSLRRAGGNNEQFF. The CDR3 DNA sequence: TGTGCCAGCAGCTTAAGAAGGGCGGGGGGAAACAATGAGCAGTTCTTC.

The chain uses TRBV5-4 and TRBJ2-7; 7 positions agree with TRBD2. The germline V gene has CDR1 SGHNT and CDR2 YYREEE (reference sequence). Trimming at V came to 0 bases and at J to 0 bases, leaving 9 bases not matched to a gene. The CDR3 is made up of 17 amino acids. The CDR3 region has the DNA TGTGCCAGCAGCTTGGAGGGCGGGGGTTACCTCTCCTACGAGCAGTACTTC. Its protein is CASSLEGGGYLSYEQYF.

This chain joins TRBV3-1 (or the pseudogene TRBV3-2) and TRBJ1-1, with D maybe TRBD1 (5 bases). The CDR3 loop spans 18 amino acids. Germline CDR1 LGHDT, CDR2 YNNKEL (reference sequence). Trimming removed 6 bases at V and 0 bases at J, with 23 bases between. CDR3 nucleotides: TGTGCCAGCAGTCGCTTCTCCGGGACTGGGTCCTTGAACACTGAAGCTTTCTTT. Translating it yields CASSRFSGTGSLNTEAFF.

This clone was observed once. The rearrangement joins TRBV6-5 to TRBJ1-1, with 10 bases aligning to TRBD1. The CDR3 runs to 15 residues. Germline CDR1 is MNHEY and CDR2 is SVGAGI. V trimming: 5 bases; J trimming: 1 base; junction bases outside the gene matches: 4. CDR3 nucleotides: TGTGCCAGCAGTAAGGACAGGGGGGGGAACACTGAAGCTTTCTTT. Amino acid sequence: CASSKDRGGNTEAFF.

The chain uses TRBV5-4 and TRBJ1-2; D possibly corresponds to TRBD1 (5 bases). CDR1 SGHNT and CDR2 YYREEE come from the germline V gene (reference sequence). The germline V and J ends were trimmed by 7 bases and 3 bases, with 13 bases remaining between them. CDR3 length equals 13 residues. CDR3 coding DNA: TGTGCCAGCGGGATTGGGGCCGACTATGGCTACACCTTC. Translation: CASGIGADYGYTF.

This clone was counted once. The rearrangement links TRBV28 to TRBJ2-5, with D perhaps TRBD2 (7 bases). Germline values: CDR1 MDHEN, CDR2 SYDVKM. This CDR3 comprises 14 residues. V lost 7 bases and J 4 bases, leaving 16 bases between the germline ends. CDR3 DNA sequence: TGTGCCAGCAAGAGGGGGGGCCCTGGAGAGACCCAGTACTTC. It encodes CASKRGGPGETQYF. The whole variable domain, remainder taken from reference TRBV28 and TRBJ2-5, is DVKVTQSSRYLVKRTGEKVFLECVQDMDHENMFWYRQDPGLGLRLIYFSYDVKMKEKGDIPEGYSVSREKKERFSLILESASTNQTSMYLCASKRGGPGETQYFGPGTRLLVL.